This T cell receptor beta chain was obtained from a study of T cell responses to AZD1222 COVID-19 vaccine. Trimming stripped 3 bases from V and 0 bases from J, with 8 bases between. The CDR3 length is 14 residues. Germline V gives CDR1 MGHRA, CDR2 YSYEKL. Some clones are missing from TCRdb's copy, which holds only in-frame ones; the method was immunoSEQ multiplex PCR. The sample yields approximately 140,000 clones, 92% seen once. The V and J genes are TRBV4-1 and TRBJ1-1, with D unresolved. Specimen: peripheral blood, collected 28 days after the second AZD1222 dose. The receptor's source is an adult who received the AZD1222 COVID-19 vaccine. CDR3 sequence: CASSHQTVNTEAFF. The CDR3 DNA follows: TGCGCCAGCAGCCACCAGACCGTGAACACTGAAGCTTTCTTT.